This T cell receptor (beta chain) is from a study of Ad26.COV2.S vaccination and SARS-CoV-2 variants. Overall study: Recipients of Ad26.COV2.S got it intramuscularly, once or twice 56 days apart.

As for treatment: around 19 received Ad26.COV2.S at low or high dose, single or two shots; roughly 5 received placebo; per-sample allocation not given. Sampling was done on day 63 after the first vaccine or placebo injection. The individual, an adult aged 18-55 years, was a donor in Boston. Sequencing used immunoSEQ multiplex PCR; TCRdb keeps in-frame clones, though not all of them. The sample has hundreds of thousands of clones; 80% to 90% are singletons. The CDR3 is 15 amino acids. Germline V gene sequence: CDR1 SGHRS, CDR2 YFSETQ. V trimming: 0 bases; J trimming: 7 bases; junction bases outside the gene matches: 4.

This clonotype was sampled from a person between 18 and 60 years old who received the Ad26.COV2.S COVID-19 vaccine or a placebo. The material sequenced was peripheral blood, taken in a trial of Ad26.COV2.S vaccine versus placebo. This chain uses TRBV5-1 with TRBJ1-6; 7 bases map to TRBD1. CDR3 sequence reads: CASSLGAGGNSPLHF. CDR3 sequence (DNA): TGCGCCAGCAGCTTGGGGGCAGGGGGGAATTCACCCCTCCACTTT.